What follows describes a single TCR beta chain. The data stem from a study of blood T cell repertoires in COVID-19. At the level of the study: Sites in the United States, Italy and Spain provided acute and convalescent COVID-19 samples. T cells, B-cell-depleted T cells, or PBMCs supplied cDNA or gDNA.

In the authors' workflow: Amplification with reference gene primers provided the estimates of nucleated cell counts. The protocol was immunoSEQ multiplex PCR, while the TCRdb copy is restricted to in-frame clones and leaves out a portion. D and trimming come from the DNA, and the V and J calls and clone size come from that table. Of roughly 66,000 clones in the sample, over 80% were seen once. J was trimmed by 3 bases and V by 5 bases; bases with no gene match: 0. Germline loops: CDR1 SGHAT, CDR2 FQNNGV. This CDR3 has 14 residues. The sample taken for sequencing was peripheral blood. The TCR was taken from a human donor in a cohort sampled during active COVID-19. The chain has TRBV11-2 and TRBJ2-7; 14 bases map to TRBD2. CDR3 residues: CASSGTSGSYEQYF. DNA for the CDR3: TGTGCCAGCAGCGGGACTAGCGGGAGCTACGAGCAGTACTTC.